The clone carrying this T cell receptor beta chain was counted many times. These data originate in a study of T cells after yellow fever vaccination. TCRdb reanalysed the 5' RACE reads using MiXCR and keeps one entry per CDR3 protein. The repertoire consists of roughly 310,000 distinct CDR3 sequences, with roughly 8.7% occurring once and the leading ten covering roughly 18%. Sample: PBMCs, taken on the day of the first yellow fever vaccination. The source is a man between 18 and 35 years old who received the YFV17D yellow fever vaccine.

The CDR3 sequence: CASSLQGPPGEQFF. The CDR3 DNA reads as TGCGCCAGCAGCTTGCAGGGGCCCCCCGGTGAGCAGTTCTTC. The V gene is TRBV5-1, the J gene TRBJ2-1; possible D gene TRBD1, 6 bases. There are 14 residues in the CDR3. Trimming removed 1 base at V and 9 bases at J, with 14 bases between. Germline CDR1 reads SGHRS; CDR2 reads YFSETQ.